Sequencing of this T cell receptor (beta chain) was carried out in a study of early T cells in non-severe SARS-CoV-2 infection. Across the whole study: Alpha and beta chains were unpaired, from unsorted whole-blood bulk RNA.

Germline CDR1 is ENHRY and CDR2 is SYGVKD. The CDR3 loop spans 13 amino acids. V was trimmed by 8 bases and J by 8 bases, leaving 15 bases between them. Attachment of unique molecular identifiers to individual cDNA molecules was performed. TCRdb re-derived calls from the 5' RACE reads in MiXCR, one entry per CDR3 protein. The table shows about 66,000 distinct CDR3 sequences, with roughly 10% occurring only once. The clonotype comes from an adult who was a healthcare worker with PCR-confirmed SARS-CoV-2 infection or an uninfected control (not recorded which). The chain combines TRBV10-3 with TRBJ1-4; possibly TRBD1 for D (5 bases). Specimen: whole blood. The CDR3 DNA is TGTGCCATCGGTGGGGGGGTAGACGAAAAACTGTTTTTT. The encoded protein is CAIGGGVDEKLFF.